The 18 T cell receptor beta chains presented below share a single source sample, sequenced in a study of blood T cells in healthy people across ages (dated by TCRdb to between 2014 and 2017). Library prep was done by 5' RACE. The data were produced on an Illumina HiSeq 2500. The second PCR ran for roughly 7 to 12 cycles and used a J-beta primer mix along with a sample-barcoded 5' primer. TCRdb applied fastp at Q25 and MiXCR to the public reads, then kept only in-frame beta chains. Records with the same CDR3 protein are collapsed into one entry carrying the most frequent genes and DNA. The sample table lists about 680,000 distinct CDR3 sequences, approximately 50% of them with a count of one. Clones ranked in the top ten supply around 32% of the sample. Sequencing input: blood. Every receptor here comes from a woman in her fifties or sixties in good health.

This rearrangement joins TRBV7-9 to TRBJ2-2; 15 bases match TRBD2. CDR3 length: 17 residues. V was pared by 4 bases and J by 5 bases, with 5 bases of the junction left unmatched. Germline lookup yields CDR1 SEHNR and CDR2 FQNEAQ (reference sequence). CDR3 sequence: CASSSGLAGGRTGELFF. The CDR3 nucleotides read TGTGCCAGCAGCTCCGGACTAGCGGGAGGGCGAACCGGGGAGCTGTTTTTT. Combining the CDR3 with reference TRBV7-9 and TRBJ2-2 gives the whole variable domain DTGVSQNPRHKITKRGQNVTFRCDPISEHNRLYWYRQTLGQGPEFLTYFQNEAQLEKSRLLSDRFSAERPKGSFSTLEIQRTEQGDSAMYLCASSSGLAGGRTGELFFGEGSRLTVL.

The V and J genes are TRBV4-1 and TRBJ2-4; D remains ambiguous. The germline V and J ends were trimmed by 0 bases and 5 bases, with 14 bases remaining between them. The CDR3 extends over 16 amino acids. The germline gives CDR1 MGHRA, CDR2 YSYEKL. CDR3 sequence reads: CASSQDGEAEQNIQYF. The CDR3 nucleotides read TGCGCCAGCAGCCAAGATGGAGAGGCAGAGCAAAACATTCAGTACTTC.

This clonotype turned up a few times. The V gene is TRBV7-3, the J gene TRBJ2-1, with no clear D. The V and J ends lost 3 bases and 3 bases respectively, with 6 bases between them. The CDR3 length is 13 residues. Germline assignment: CDR1 SGHTA and CDR2 FQGTGA. The CDR3 sequence: CASSFSIYNEQFF. For the CDR3, the DNA is TGTGCCAGCAGCTTTAGCATCTACAATGAGCAGTTCTTC.

The genes are TRBV5-1 and TRBJ2-7; perhaps TRBD1 as D (6 bases). The J call is doubtful: the DNA matches TRBJ2-5 better. The germline V gene encodes CDR1 SGHRS and CDR2 YFSETQ. There are 15 residues in the CDR3. The CDR3, as DNA: TGCGCCAGCAGTGGTGGGGGCACCATCCAAGAGACCCAGTACTTC. As protein: CASSGGGTIQETQYF.

The chain combines TRBV20-1 with TRBJ2-1; TRBD2 matches at 11 bases. Germline V lookup: CDR1 DFQATT, CDR2 SNEGSKA (reference sequence). This CDR3 has 15 amino acids. With V trimmed by 1 base and J by 2 bases, 1 base remained unmatched. CDR3 sequence reads: CSARVGLAAYNEQFF. Written as DNA, the CDR3 is TGCAGTGCTAGAGTGGGACTAGCGGCCTACAATGAGCAGTTCTTC.

The chain has TRBV30 and TRBJ2-7; 8 positions match TRBD1. The CDR3 length is 16 residues. Germline V gene data show CDR1 as GTSNPN and CDR2 as SVGIG (reference sequence). V dropped 2 bases and J dropped 1; count of bases not matched to a gene: 10. The CDR3 sequence is CAWSPIYGTGSYEQYF. Written as DNA, the CDR3 is TGTGCCTGGAGTCCAATCTACGGGACAGGTTCCTACGAGCAGTACTTC. Combining the CDR3 with reference TRBV30 and TRBJ2-7 gives the whole variable domain SQTIHQWPATLVQPVGSPLSLECTVEGTSNPNLYWYRQAAGRGLQLLFYSVGIGQISSEVPQNLSASRPQDRQFILSSKKLLLSDSGFYLCAWSPIYGTGSYEQYFGPGTRLTVT.

This clonotype showed up just a few times. The V call is TRBV4-2, the J call TRBJ1-2; TRBD1 matches at 7 bases. Germline V gene data show CDR1 as LGHNA and CDR2 as YNFKEQ. Trimming cost V 1 base and J 5 bases; bases outside gene matches: 7. The CDR3 length is 15 residues. Here the CDR3 DNA reads TGTGCCAGCAGCCAAGTCCAGACAGGGTTATATGGCTACACCTTC. It translates to CASSQVQTGLYGYTF.

The sample holds a few counts of this clonotype. This chain joins TRBV3-1 and TRBJ2-5, with D possibly being TRBD2 (6 bases). The CDR3 is 14 amino acids. V dropped 6 bases and J dropped 9 bases, with 20 bases sitting between them. Per the germline V gene, CDR1 is LGHDT and CDR2 is YNNKEL (reference sequence). The CDR3 protein is CASRRRDSREAQYF. The CDR3 DNA reads TGTGCCAGCAGACGACGGGACTCCCGCGAGGCCCAGTACTTC.

In the case of this clonotype: This may be a read error: a much more frequent sequence differs by one nucleotide. The chain has TRBV19 and TRBJ2-7, with 7 bases lining up with TRBD1. The CDR3 has 14 amino acids. The V segment lost 6 bases and the J segment 5 bases; nucleotides outside the gene matches: 10. Germline lookup yields CDR1 LNHDA and CDR2 SQIVND (reference sequence). CDR3 amino acids: CASRKWDRSNEQYF. The CDR3 coding sequence is TGTGCCAGTAGGAAGTGGGACAGATCCAACGAGCAGTACTTC.

This clonotype was observed a few times. For the CDR3, the DNA is TGTGCCAGCAGCTCCAAACTGGGGAGAGGCTACGAGCAGTACTTC. Protein: CASSSKLGRGYEQYF. V and J are TRBV11-2 and TRBJ2-7; D is possibly TRBD2 (5 bases). The CDR3 sequence is 15 residues long. Trimming shortened V by 4 bases and J by 3 bases, and 16 bases separated the two germline ends. CDR1 SGHAT and CDR2 FQNNGV come from the germline V gene.

This clonotype appeared a few times. The gene calls are TRBV4-2 and TRBJ2-3, with D hard to call. Trimming cost V 0 bases and J 4 bases, with 14 bases left between them. The CDR3 loop spans 16 amino acids. CDR1 and CDR2 from the germline V gene are LGHNA and YNFKEQ. The CDR3, as DNA: TGTGCCAGCAGCCAAGATTATGTCTCAACGGCAGATACGCAGTATTTT. As protein: CASSQDYVSTADTQYF.

This clonotype appeared once. This rearrangement joins TRBV20-1 to TRBJ2-7; 9 bases match TRBD2. Germline trimming cut 5 bases from V and 7 bases from J; bases unmatched to any gene: 9. This CDR3 is built from 13 residues. Germline CDR1 reads DFQATT; CDR2 reads SNEGSKA (reference sequence). CDR3 DNA sequence: TGCAGTGCTCCTAGCGGGAAGAGGGGTGAGCAGTACTTC. As protein: CSAPSGKRGEQYF.

This clonotype came up a few times. The chain combines TRBV11-1 with TRBJ1-2, with 11 bases identical to TRBD1. The germline gives CDR1 SGHAT, CDR2 FQDESV (reference sequence). The CDR3 totals 14 residues. Trimming took 0 bases from V and 8 from J; bases not matched to a gene: 2. CDR3 residues: CASSLADRGHGYTF. In DNA form, the CDR3 reads TGTGCCAGCAGCTTAGCGGACAGGGGGCACGGCTACACCTTC.

The rearrangement links TRBV24-1 to TRBJ2-7, with 7 bases identical to TRBD1. This CDR3 comprises 16 residues. In germline, CDR1 is KGHDR, CDR2 SFDVKD. After removal of 2 bases from V and 1 base from J, the junction contained 7 bases not matched to a gene. The CDR3 loop is CATSDSTGTGSYEQYF. DNA of the CDR3: TGTGCCACCAGTGATTCGACAGGGACCGGGTCCTACGAGCAGTACTTC.

This clonotype showed up just a few times. The gene calls are TRBV6-5 and TRBJ2-6; unclear D gene. CDR1 and CDR2 from the germline V gene are MNHEY and SVGAGI. Trimming left V 10 bases short and J 4 bases short, with 14 bases between. CDR3 length: 14 amino acids. Here the CDR3 DNA reads TGTGCCACGGTAACCCCTGGGGGGGCCAACGTCCTGACTTTC. It encodes CATVTPGGANVLTF.

Many counts were recorded for this clonotype. This chain uses TRBV20-1 with TRBJ2-5, with 11 bases aligning to TRBD2. This CDR3 has 15 residues. The germline V gene has CDR1 DFQATT and CDR2 SNEGSKA (reference sequence). V shed 0 bases and J 5 bases; nucleotides not matched to a gene: 5. The CDR3 is CSARDPLAGAETQYF. CDR3 DNA sequence: TGCAGTGCTAGAGATCCACTAGCGGGAGCTGAGACCCAGTACTTC.

The rearrangement links TRBV7-9 to TRBJ2-5, with D perhaps matching TRBD2 (7 bases). CDR1 and CDR2 from the germline V gene are SEHNR and FQNEAQ (reference sequence). Between the trimmed V and J ends, which lost 6 bases and 5 bases, there was a span of 16 bases. This CDR3 is 14 amino acids long. The CDR3 spells CASSSAGARETQYF. CDR3 in DNA: TGTGCCAGCAGTTCGGCGGGGGCCCGGGAGACCCAGTACTTC.

This clonotype appeared a few times. This rearrangement joins TRBV7-9 to TRBJ2-1; 8 bases fit TRBD2. This CDR3 has 14 residues. The trim removed 3 bases at V and 9 bases at J, leaving 7 bases unmatched. Germline CDR1 SEHNR, CDR2 FQNEAQ (reference sequence). The CDR3 sequence: CASSFSTSGSEQFF. CDR3 nucleotides: TGTGCCAGCAGCTTTAGTACTAGCGGCAGTGAGCAGTTCTTC.